This T cell receptor beta chain was captured in a study of radiotherapy plus CTLA-4 blockade in lung cancer. Trimming removed 0 bases at V and 0 bases at J, with 7 bases between. Germline-derived CDR1 and CDR2 are SGDLS and YYNGEE. The CDR3 spans 15 residues. The study treated chemo-refractory metastatic non-small-cell lung cancer patients with focal radiation plus ipilimumab CTLA-4 blockade. TCRdb's table, derived via immunoSEQ multiplex PCR, lists solely in-frame clones and lacks some. Of tens of thousands of clones in the sample, about 80% were seen once. The study's findings and limits: Early blood T cell clone dynamics, with interferon-beta, were reported to best predict response.

As to this clone: Its antigen is currently unknown.

This chain links TRBV9 with TRBJ1-3, with no clear D. This TCR came from a human donor with non-small cell lung cancer who had a complete response to radiotherapy plus ipilimumab. The sample was peripheral blood, taken from a patient treated with radiotherapy plus ipilimumab. The CDR3 coding sequence is TGTGCCAGCAGCGTAGACCCCGACTCTGGAAACACCATATATTTT. This translates into CASSVDPDSGNTIYF.